The clone carrying this TCR beta chain was observed once. The antigen is undetermined. The authors loaded 200 ng DNA, about 30,000 T cell genomes, into sorted-subset replicate PCRs. Original analysis: Quality scores were absent from the junction-only immunoSEQ sequences, so filtering differed. TCRdb keeps only in-frame clones here, not all; method: immunoSEQ multiplex PCR. V and J calls and clone size are given by that table; D and trimming were obtained from the DNA. The table lists about 2.4 million clones, roughly nine tenths of them singletons. This entry is derived from a study of shared clonotypes between healthy human individuals. Whole-study findings and limits: Large depth notwithstanding, sorted-subset sequencing proved incomplete by rarefaction.

The J segment lost 5 bases and the V segment lost 4 bases, leaving 13 bases of the junction unmatched. Germline V gives CDR1 SGHTA, CDR2 FQGNSA. There are 17 residues in the CDR3. The clonotype was recovered from a man between 18 and 35 years old in good health. Sequencing was performed on naive CD4+ T cells sorted from blood. Documented subset: CD45RA+ positively selected. The V call is TRBV7-2, the J call TRBJ2-5; TRBD1 matches at 10 bases. The CDR3 nucleotides read TGTGCCAGCAGCTATGGCCCGACAGGGGGCGGTACGGAGACCCAGTACTTC. Its protein product is CASSYGPTGGGTETQYF.